Presented here are 19 T cell receptor beta chains from one specimen sequenced in a study of T cell repertoires in cytomegalovirus infection. From the reads, TCRdb called clonotypes with MiXCR, one entry per CDR3 protein. This sample has fewer than 550,000 distinct CDR3 sequences, with roughly 10% found just once. The sequencing sample was made of PBMCs. Source of these receptors: a human donor in good health (CMV status not recorded). Some clones in this sample may be carry-over from other donors' samples.

This rearrangement joins TRBV27 to TRBJ1-4; D unclear. Germline assignment: CDR1 MNHEY and CDR2 SMNVEV (reference sequence). The V and J ends lost 1 base and 6 bases respectively, with 9 bases between them. The CDR3 contains 14 residues. The CDR3 DNA reads as TGTGCCAGCAGTTTATACACTGGGCATGAAAAACTGTTTTTT. It is translated as CASSLYTGHEKLFF. Full variable domain (missing parts from reference TRBV27 and TRBJ1-4): EAQVTQNPRYLITVTGKKLTVTCSQNMNHEYMSWYRQDPGLGLRQIYYSMNVEVTDKGDVPEGYKVSRKEKRNFPLILESPSPNQTSLYFCASSLYTGHEKLFFGSGTQLSVL.

There are many counts of this clonotype. The J gene is TRBJ2-3, the V gene TRBV7-6; a possible D gene is TRBD1 (5 bases). CDR1 and CDR2 (germline): SGHVS, FNYEAQ. Trimming stripped 0 bases from V and 2 bases from J, with 15 bases between. The CDR3 consists of 17 residues. CDR3 region: CASSLAPQTEYTDTQYF. The DNA of the CDR3 is TGTGCCAGCAGCTTAGCGCCACAGACAGAATACACAGATACGCAGTATTTT.

This clonotype has more than one count but fewer than ten. This sequence joins TRBV6-6 and TRBJ2-3; tentatively, D is TRBD2 (5 bases). Germline V CDR1 and CDR2: MNHNY, SVGAGI (reference sequence). The CDR3 length is 16 residues. Trimming removed 2 bases at V and 0 bases at J, with 12 bases between. The CDR3 spells CASSYQRQASTDTQYF. The CDR3 DNA reads TGTGCCAGCAGTTACCAGCGGCAAGCTAGCACAGATACGCAGTATTTT.

This clonotype was detected many times. The rearrangement links TRBV7-8 to TRBJ2-2; maybe TRBD1 (6 bases). V lost 5 bases to trimming and J lost 0 bases, with 13 bases between them. The CDR3 runs 16 residues. From germline, CDR1 is SGHVS and CDR2 FQNEAQ. The CDR3 nucleotides are TGTGCCAGCAGCGGAGCCGGGACAACGAACACCGGGGAGCTGTTTTTT. This translates into CASSGAGTTNTGELFF.

This clonotype counts as medium-sized. The chain uses TRBV7-2 and TRBJ2-7, with TRBD2 matching 9 bases. There are 16 residues in the CDR3. V lost 1 base, J lost 5 bases, and 9 bases stayed unmatched. CDR1 and CDR2 (germline): SGHTA, FQGNSA. CDR3 sequence: CASSLDRLAGRHEQYF. CDR3 sequence (DNA): TGTGCCAGCAGCTTAGATCGGCTAGCGGGAAGGCACGAGCAGTACTTC.

The CDR3 bases are TGCAGTGCTAGACGAGGAGGGCCTTCTAGCAATCAGCCCCAGCATTTT. Its translation is CSARRGGPSSNQPQHF. This rearrangement joins TRBV20-1 to TRBJ1-5; no reliable D call. The CDR3 length is 16 residues. V dropped 2 bases and J dropped 0 bases, with 14 bases sitting between them. CDR1 and CDR2 (germline): DFQATT, SNEGSKA (reference sequence).

There are many counts of this clonotype. V gene TRBV13 combines with J gene TRBJ2-3; D not resolved. The CDR3 covers 13 residues. CDR1 PRHDT and CDR2 FYEKMQ come from the germline V gene (reference sequence). The V end was cut by 5 bases, the J end by 1 base, with 7 bases between. The CDR3 region has the DNA TGTGCCAGCAGCCCTACAGGCACAGATACGCAGTATTTT. Translation gives CASSPTGTDTQYF.

The chain joins TRBV29-1 to TRBJ2-2; D is tentatively TRBD1 or TRBD2 (6 bases each). This CDR3 has 15 residues. V lost 6 bases to trimming and J lost 0 bases, with 14 bases between them. Germline V gives CDR1 SQVTM, CDR2 ANQGSEA. CDR3 sequence (DNA): TGCAGCGTCGCTAGGGGGGACACGAACACCGGGGAGCTGTTTTTT. This encodes CSVARGDTNTGELFF.

This clonotype was seen many times. V is TRBV11-2 and J is TRBJ2-7; 9 nucleotides align to TRBD1. Trimming removed 3 bases from V and 6 bases from J; junction bases left unmatched: 9. Germline CDR1 reads SGHAT; CDR2 reads FQNNGV. This CDR3 has 15 amino acids. The CDR3 protein is CASSLGLQGATEQYF. The CDR3 DNA reads TGTGCCAGCAGCTTGGGGCTACAGGGGGCGACCGAGCAGTACTTC. The full variable domain, rest sourced from reference TRBV11-2 and TRBJ2-7, is EAGVAQSPRYKIIEKRQSVAFWCNPISGHATLYWYQQILGQGPKLLIQFQNNGVVDDSQLPKDRFSAERLKGVDSTLKIQPAKLEDSAVYLCASSLGLQGATEQYFGPGTRLTVT.

The CDR3: CASSLGGGVAEQYF. CDR3 in DNA: TGTGCCAGCAGCTTAGGGGGCGGGGTGGCCGAGCAGTACTTC. The chain combines TRBV7-9 with TRBJ2-7; possible D gene TRBD2, 6 bases. Germline V gene lookup returns CDR1 SEHNR and CDR2 FQNEAQ (reference sequence). V was pared by 1 base and J by 6 bases, with 13 bases between. The CDR3 contains 14 residues. Full variable domain (remainder filled in from reference TRBV7-9 and TRBJ2-7): DTGVSQNPRHKITKRGQNVTFRCDPISEHNRLYWYRQTLGQGPEFLTYFQNEAQLEKSRLLSDRFSAERPKGSFSTLEIQRTEQGDSAMYLCASSLGGGVAEQYFGPGTRLTVT.

The chain joins TRBV6-5 to TRBJ2-1; TRBD1 agrees at 7 bases. CDR1 and CDR2 (germline): MNHEY, SVGAGI. This CDR3 comprises 15 residues. J lost 1 base, V lost 7 bases, and 7 bases had no gene match. The CDR3 DNA reads as TGTGCCAGCACCCGACAGGGCGGGTCCTACAATGAGCAGTTCTTC. Translation gives CASTRQGGSYNEQFF.

The V call is TRBV30, the J call TRBJ1-5, with 9 bases identical to TRBD1. The CDR3 length is 14 residues. The J segment lost 7 bases and the V segment lost 4 bases, leaving 8 bases of the junction unmatched. Germline V gene sequence: CDR1 GTSNPN, CDR2 SVGIG (reference sequence). Here the CDR3 reads CAWTRDRENQPQHF. The CDR3 DNA reads TGTGCCTGGACTCGGGACAGGGAAAACCAGCCCCAGCATTTT.

In its sample, this clonotype was seen many times. The chain joins TRBV7-3 to TRBJ2-1; 9 bases align to TRBD2. The CDR3 is made up of 16 amino acids. The germline V gene encodes CDR1 SGHTA and CDR2 FQGTGA. Trimming at V came to 5 bases and at J to 8 bases, leaving 13 bases not matched to a gene. The CDR3 is CASSQGGAGGRHEQFF. The CDR3 nucleotides read TGTGCCAGCAGCCAGGGGGGGGCGGGAGGGCGGCATGAGCAGTTCTTC.

In its sample, this clonotype was seen a few times. This chain joins TRBV5-6 and TRBJ2-2; tentative D call: TRBD2 (6 bases). This CDR3 contains 15 residues. V gave up 6 bases and J gave up 8 bases, with 20 bases separating them. CDR1 and CDR2 (germline): SGHDT, YYEEEE. CDR3 in amino acids: CASTLHGGTRGELFF. The CDR3 DNA reads TGTGCCAGCACCTTACACGGGGGTACAAGGGGGGAGCTGTTTTTT.

This clonotype was recorded at least ten times. The chain links TRBV7-2 to TRBJ2-2; 9 nucleotides match TRBD1. V was clipped by 11 bases and J by 3 bases; unmatched bases: 4. This CDR3 has 13 amino acids. Per the germline V gene, CDR1 is SGHTA and CDR2 is FQGNSA. CDR3 DNA: TGTGCCGGGACAGGGCTCTACACCGGGGAGCTGTTTTTT. As protein: CAGTGLYTGELFF.

This clonotype was seen repeatedly, ten times or more. The rearrangement links TRBV24-1 to TRBJ2-1; TRBD1 or TRBD2 may be the D gene (7 bases each). CDR1 is KGHDR, CDR2 SFDVKD, per germline. V was trimmed by 2 bases and J by 6 bases, leaving 13 bases between them. This CDR3 spans 15 amino acids. The CDR3 loop is CATSDYRGGGNEQFF. The CDR3 DNA reads as TGTGCCACCAGTGATTACAGGGGAGGGGGCAATGAGCAGTTCTTC.

Worth noting for this clonotype: This may arise from a read error, as a much more abundant clone is one base away. This rearrangement joins TRBV18 to TRBJ1-4, with D hard to call. Germline-derived CDR1 and CDR2 are KGHSH and LQKENI. The CDR3 has 16 residues. Trimming shortened V by 1 base and J by 2 bases, and 11 bases separated the two germline ends. The CDR3 coding sequence is TGTGCCAGCTCACCACAGGAGATTGCGACTAATGAAAAACTGTTTTTT. Translation: CASSPQEIATNEKLFF.

This clonotype was counted a few times. The chain joins TRBV11-3 to TRBJ1-4; TRBD1 matches 9 bases. CDR1 and CDR2 from the germline V gene are SGHNT and YENEEA. V lost 4 bases, J lost 8 bases, and 2 bases stayed unmatched. There are 13 residues in the CDR3. In DNA, the CDR3 is TGTGCCAGCAGCTCCGACAGGGGGGAAAAACTGTTTTTT. Translated: CASSSDRGEKLFF.

The table lists this clonotype with many counts. The chain recombines TRBV27 with TRBJ1-5, with D unresolved. V was cut by 2 bases and J by 3 bases, with 5 bases left in between. The CDR3 contains 13 residues. The germline V gene has CDR1 MNHEY and CDR2 SMNVEV (reference sequence). The CDR3 DNA sequence: TGTGCCAGCAGTTTACAGTACAATCAGCCCCAGCATTTT. Encoded protein: CASSLQYNQPQHF.